The clone carrying this T cell receptor (beta chain) was picked up a small number of times. Its antigen is not identified. The data originate from a study of T-cell memory formation after mild COVID-19. A single record per CDR3 protein comes from TCRdb applying MiXCR to the 5' RACE reads. The data hold 350,000 to 550,000 distinct CDR3 sequences, with more than 15% observed a single time. Study findings and constraints: The study found contracting CD4+ clones mainly in CM and EM and contracting CD8+ clones in EMRA. Clones shrinking between day 15 and 85 showed a balanced CD4/CD8 split, and those that grew later tilted toward CD4+.

Germline CDR1 is SEHNR and CDR2 is FQNEAQ (reference sequence). V shed 4 bases, J shed 0 bases, and the junction held 14 bases outside the gene matches. The CDR3 runs to 19 residues. This clonotype was sampled from a man in his late teens or twenties who had mild COVID-19 (a few samples of this study predate the infection). Cell type and time point are not known. This chain uses TRBV7-9 with TRBJ2-3, with 9 positions matching TRBD2. Sequencing was carried out using PBMCs or a T cell subset sorted from them (not recorded which). CDR3 in amino acids: CASSSTRLAGGRSTDTQYF. CDR3 in DNA: TGTGCCAGCAGCTCCACCCGGTTGGCGGGGGGGCGGAGCACAGATACGCAGTATTTT.